This T cell receptor beta chain originates from a study of blood T cell repertoires in COVID-19. Allocation to cohorts depended on clinical history reported by the participants. Clones were read by immunoSEQ multiplex PCR, and TCRdb kept only the in-frame ones, dropping some. This table has roughly 150,000 clones, approximately 83% appearing once. Germline V CDR1 and CDR2: SNHLY, FYNNEI. The CDR3 totals 19 residues. Losses at the gene ends were 2 bases for V and 2 bases for J; bases not matched to a gene: 11. This chain connects TRBV2 to TRBJ2-6, with 8 nucleotides matching TRBD1. Source material: PBMCs or T cells enriched from blood (not recorded which). This sequence was found in a man between 65 and 85 years old who had been exposed to COVID-19. The CDR3 is CASSEYEQGASPGANVLTF. The CDR3 DNA sequence: TGTGCCAGCAGTGAATATGAGCAGGGGGCGAGCCCTGGGGCCAACGTCCTGACTTTC.